The 8 T cell receptor beta chains below were found in one sample sequenced in a study of T cells after posttransplantation cyclophosphamide. Cells defined as naive were viable CD3+CD4+ or CD3+CD8+ and CCR7+CD45RA+CD45RO-CD95-CD27+CD28+. This table comes from immunoSEQ multiplex PCR, and its TCRdb copy is limited to in-frame clones, with some not included. The sample has 20,000 to 25,000 clones; 95% to 98% are singletons. The sequenced material came from naive CD4+ T cells sorted from PBMCs. These receptors were taken from a man aged 45-65 years in good health, CMV-negative, and a related stem cell transplant donor.

V is TRBV7-3 and J is TRBJ2-2, with D possibly being TRBD2 (6 bases). The CDR3 extends over 15 amino acids. Germline assignment: CDR1 SGHTA and CDR2 FQGTGA. Trimming shortened V by 5 bases and J by 4 bases, and 14 bases separated the two germline ends. The CDR3 region has the DNA TGTGCCAGCAGCCCCCGGGGAGCGGGCACCGGGGAGCTGTTTTTT. Translated, it gives CASSPRGAGTGELFF.

This clone was detected once. The chain carries TRBV19 and TRBJ2-2; D gene unclear. Germline V CDR1 and CDR2: LNHDA, SQIVND (reference sequence). Trimming pared 6 bases from V and 2 bases from J, leaving 16 bases between. This CDR3 comprises 16 residues. The CDR3 loop reads CASSPYGGRNTGELFF. The DNA of the CDR3 is TGTGCCAGTAGCCCGTATGGCGGCAGAAACACCGGGGAGCTGTTTTTT.

The chain carries TRBV15 and TRBJ2-1, with 9 bases identical to TRBD1. V lost 4 bases to trimming and J lost 5 bases; unmatched junction nucleotides: 6. Germline values: CDR1 LNHNV, CDR2 YYDKDF (reference sequence). This CDR3 is built from 15 residues. Here the CDR3 reads CATSTFRDRDNEQFF. The CDR3 nucleotides are TGTGCCACCAGCACCTTCCGGGACAGGGACAATGAGCAGTTCTTC.

The chain has TRBV5-1 and TRBJ2-5; D might be TRBD2 (5 bases). The CDR3 spans 17 residues. Deletions cut 4 bases from V and 4 bases from J, with 23 bases between. The germline V gene has CDR1 SGHRS and CDR2 YFSETQ. The CDR3 is CASSNSNGFGVGETQYF. CDR3 coding DNA: TGCGCCAGCAGCAACAGCAACGGATTCGGGGTGGGAGAGACCCAGTACTTC.

Notes on this clone: This same CDR3 is encoded by further DNA sequences in the sample. The chain employs TRBV7-2 and TRBJ1-6; D gene unclear. The germline V gene has CDR1 SGHTA and CDR2 FQGNSA. Trimming pared 7 bases from V and 7 bases from J, leaving 14 bases between. The CDR3 has 14 residues. In nucleotides, the CDR3 is TGTGCCAGCAAATCTATCGTGAGGAATTCACCCCTCCACTTT. Translation gives CASKSIVRNSPLHF.

This chain connects TRBV18 to TRBJ2-1; TRBD2 matches at 10 bases. This CDR3 comprises 18 residues. The germline V gene encodes CDR1 KGHSH and CDR2 LQKENI. V dropped 3 bases and J dropped 3; count of bases not matched to a gene: 11. CDR3 region: CASSPPAGLAARYNEQFF. The DNA of the CDR3 is TGTGCCAGCTCACCCCCCGCCGGACTAGCGGCCCGCTACAATGAGCAGTTCTTC.

The CDR3 loop is CASSLGWTSGRAWETQYF. The CDR3 DNA sequence: TGTGCCAGCAGCCTGGGCTGGACTAGCGGGAGGGCCTGGGAGACCCAGTACTTC. The chain links TRBV13 to TRBJ2-5; the match to TRBD2 covers 15 bases. The CDR3 runs 18 residues. Per germline, CDR1 PRHDT and CDR2 FYEKMQ (reference sequence). The V and J ends lost 5 bases and 5 bases, in that order; junction bases with no gene match: 12.

The chain employs TRBV11-2 and TRBJ2-5; D might be TRBD2 (6 bases). CDR1 and CDR2 from the germline V gene are SGHAT and FQNNGV. V lost 3 bases and J 3 bases, leaving 23 bases between the germline ends. The CDR3 is 18 amino acids. In nucleotides, the CDR3 is TGTGCCAGCAGCTTGTCCTCAAGTAATCGGGGGAGGAAAGAGACCCAGTACTTC. Amino acid sequence: CASSLSSSNRGRKETQYF.